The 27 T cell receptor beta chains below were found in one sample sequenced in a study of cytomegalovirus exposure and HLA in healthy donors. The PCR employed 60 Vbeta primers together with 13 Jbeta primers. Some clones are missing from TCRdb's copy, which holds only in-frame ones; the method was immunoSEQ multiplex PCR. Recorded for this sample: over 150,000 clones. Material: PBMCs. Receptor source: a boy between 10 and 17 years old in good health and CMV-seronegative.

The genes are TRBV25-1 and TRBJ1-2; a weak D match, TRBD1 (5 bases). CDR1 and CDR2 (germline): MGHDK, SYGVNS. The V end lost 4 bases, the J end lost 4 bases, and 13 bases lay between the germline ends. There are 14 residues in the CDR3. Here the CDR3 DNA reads TGTGCCAGCAGTGGGGACGGAGGGGTCTATGGCTACACCTTC. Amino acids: CASSGDGGVYGYTF.

The CDR3 DNA reads TGTGCCAGCAGCCGCCCGGTGGTTACGCAGTATTTT. It specifies CASSRPVVTQYF. The chain recombines TRBV7-2 with TRBJ2-3; no clear D gene. Germline loops: CDR1 SGHTA, CDR2 FQGNSA. This CDR3 has 12 residues. With 5 bases removed from V and 8 bases from J, the gap between germline ends came to 11 bases.

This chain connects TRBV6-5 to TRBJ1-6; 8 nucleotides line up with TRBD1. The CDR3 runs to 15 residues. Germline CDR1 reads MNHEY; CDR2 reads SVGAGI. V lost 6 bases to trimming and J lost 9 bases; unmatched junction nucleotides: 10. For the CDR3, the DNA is TGTGCCAGCAGAACCGACGACAGGGGAAGTTCACCCCTCCACTTT. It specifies CASRTDDRGSSPLHF.

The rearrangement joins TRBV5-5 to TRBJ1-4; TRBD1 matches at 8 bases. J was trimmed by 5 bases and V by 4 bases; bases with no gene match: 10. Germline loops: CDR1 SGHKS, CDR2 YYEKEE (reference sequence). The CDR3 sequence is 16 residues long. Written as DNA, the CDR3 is TGTGCCAGCAGCCGGCCCTACAGGGGGGGGAATGAAAAACTGTTTTTT. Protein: CASSRPYRGGNEKLFF.

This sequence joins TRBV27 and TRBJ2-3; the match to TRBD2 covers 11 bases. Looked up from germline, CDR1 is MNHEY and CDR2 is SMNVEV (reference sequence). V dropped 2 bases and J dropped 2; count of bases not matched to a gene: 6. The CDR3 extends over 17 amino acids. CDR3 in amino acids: CASSLTTSGGYTDTQYF. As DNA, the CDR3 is TGTGCCAGCAGTTTAACTACTAGCGGGGGATACACAGATACGCAGTATTTT.

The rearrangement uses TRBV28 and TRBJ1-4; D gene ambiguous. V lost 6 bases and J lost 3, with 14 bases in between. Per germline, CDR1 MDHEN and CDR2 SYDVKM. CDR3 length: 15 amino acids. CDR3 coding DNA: TGTGCCAGCAGGTGGTCGCGTGGGCCTAATGAAAAACTGTTTTTT. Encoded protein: CASRWSRGPNEKLFF.

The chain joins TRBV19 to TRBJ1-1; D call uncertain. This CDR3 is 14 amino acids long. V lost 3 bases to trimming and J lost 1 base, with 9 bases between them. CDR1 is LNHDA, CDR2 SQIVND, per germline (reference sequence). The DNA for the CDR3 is TGTGCCAGTAGTATTTCTGGGCCGAACACTGAAGCTTTCTTT. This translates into CASSISGPNTEAFF. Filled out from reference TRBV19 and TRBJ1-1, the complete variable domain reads DGGITQSPKYLFRKEGQNVTLSCEQNLNHDAMYWYRQDPGQGLRLIYYSQIVNDFQKGDIAEGYSVSREKKESFPLTVTSAQKNPTAFYLCASSISGPNTEAFFGQGTRLTVV.

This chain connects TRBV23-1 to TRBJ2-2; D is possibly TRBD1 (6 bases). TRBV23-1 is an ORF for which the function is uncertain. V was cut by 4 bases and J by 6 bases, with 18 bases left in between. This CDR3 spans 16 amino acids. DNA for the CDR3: TGCGCCAGCAGTCTCGGCCCCCAGGGGAAGGCCGGGGAGCTGTTTTTT. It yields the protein CASSLGPQGKAGELFF.

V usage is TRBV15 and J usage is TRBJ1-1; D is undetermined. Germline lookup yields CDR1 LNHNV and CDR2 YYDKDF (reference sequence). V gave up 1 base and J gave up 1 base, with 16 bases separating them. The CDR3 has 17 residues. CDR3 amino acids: CATSRVSSSVGNTEAFF. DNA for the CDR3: TGTGCCACCAGCAGAGTTTCTTCTTCGGTCGGGAACACTGAAGCTTTCTTT.

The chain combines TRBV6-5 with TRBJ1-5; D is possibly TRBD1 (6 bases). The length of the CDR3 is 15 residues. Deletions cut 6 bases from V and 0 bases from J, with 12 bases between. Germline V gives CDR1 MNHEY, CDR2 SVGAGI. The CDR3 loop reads CASSQDRTSNQPQHF. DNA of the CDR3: TGTGCCAGCAGCCAGGACAGAACTAGCAATCAGCCCCAGCATTTT.

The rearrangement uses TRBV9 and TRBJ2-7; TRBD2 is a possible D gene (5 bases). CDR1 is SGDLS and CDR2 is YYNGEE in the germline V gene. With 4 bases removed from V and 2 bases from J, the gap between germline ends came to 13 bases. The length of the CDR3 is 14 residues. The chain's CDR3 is CASSSRSEAYEQYF. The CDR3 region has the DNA TGTGCCAGCAGCTCCAGGTCGGAGGCCTACGAGCAGTACTTC.

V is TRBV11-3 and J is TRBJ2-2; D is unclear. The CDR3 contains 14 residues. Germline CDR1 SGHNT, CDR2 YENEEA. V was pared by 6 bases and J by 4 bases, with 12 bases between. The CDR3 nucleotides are TGTGCCAGCAGTCCCTATAGGAGCACCGGGGAGCTGTTTTTT. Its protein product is CASSPYRSTGELFF.

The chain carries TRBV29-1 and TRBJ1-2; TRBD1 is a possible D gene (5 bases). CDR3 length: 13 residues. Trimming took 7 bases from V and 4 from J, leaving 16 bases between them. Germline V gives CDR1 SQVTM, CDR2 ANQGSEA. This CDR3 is CSAYIGGTYGYTF. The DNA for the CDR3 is TGCAGCGCCTATATCGGGGGAACCTATGGCTACACCTTC. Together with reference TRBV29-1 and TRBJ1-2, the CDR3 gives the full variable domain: SAVISQKPSRDICQRGTSLTIQCQVDSQVTMMFWYRQQPGQSLTLIATANQGSEATYESGFVIDKFPISRPNLTFSTLTVSNMSPEDSSIYLCSAYIGGTYGYTFGSGTRLTVV.

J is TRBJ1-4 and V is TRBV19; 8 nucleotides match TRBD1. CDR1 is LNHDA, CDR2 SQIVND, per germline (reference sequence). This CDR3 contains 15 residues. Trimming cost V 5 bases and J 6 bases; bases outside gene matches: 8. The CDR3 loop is CASSLVQGDYEKLFF. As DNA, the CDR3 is TGTGCCAGTAGTCTCGTACAGGGGGATTATGAAAAACTGTTTTTT.

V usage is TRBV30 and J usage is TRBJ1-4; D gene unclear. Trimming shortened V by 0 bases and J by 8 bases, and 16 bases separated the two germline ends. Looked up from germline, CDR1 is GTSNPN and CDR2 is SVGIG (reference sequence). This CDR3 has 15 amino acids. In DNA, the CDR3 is TGTGCCTGGAGTGTAAAGGGCGCCCGGGGAGAAAAACTGTTTTTT. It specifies CAWSVKGARGEKLFF.

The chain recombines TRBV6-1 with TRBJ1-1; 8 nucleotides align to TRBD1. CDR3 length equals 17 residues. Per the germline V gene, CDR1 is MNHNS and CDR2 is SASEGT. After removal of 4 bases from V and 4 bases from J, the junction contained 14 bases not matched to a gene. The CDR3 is CASSGSVGQAFFTEAFF. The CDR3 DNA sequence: TGTGCCAGCAGTGGGAGTGTGGGACAGGCCTTTTTCACTGAAGCTTTCTTT.

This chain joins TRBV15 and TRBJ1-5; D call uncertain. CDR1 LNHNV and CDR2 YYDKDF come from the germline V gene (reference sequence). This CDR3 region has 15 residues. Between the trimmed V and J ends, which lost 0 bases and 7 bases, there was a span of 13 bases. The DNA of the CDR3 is TGTGCCACCAGCAGAGATCTTGTACTCTGGCAGCCCCAGCATTTT. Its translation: CATSRDLVLWQPQHF.

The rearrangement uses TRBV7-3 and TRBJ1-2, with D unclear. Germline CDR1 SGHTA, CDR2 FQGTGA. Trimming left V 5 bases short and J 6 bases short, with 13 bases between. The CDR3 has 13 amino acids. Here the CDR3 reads CASSPNAGNGYTF. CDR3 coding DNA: TGTGCCAGCAGCCCCAACGCGGGGAATGGCTACACCTTC.

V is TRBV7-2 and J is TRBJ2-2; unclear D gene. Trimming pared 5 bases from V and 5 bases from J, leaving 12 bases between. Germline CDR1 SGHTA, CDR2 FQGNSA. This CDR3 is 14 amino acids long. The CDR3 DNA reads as TGTGCCAGCAGCACCACTTCACGTACCGGGGAGCTGTTTTTT. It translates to CASSTTSRTGELFF.

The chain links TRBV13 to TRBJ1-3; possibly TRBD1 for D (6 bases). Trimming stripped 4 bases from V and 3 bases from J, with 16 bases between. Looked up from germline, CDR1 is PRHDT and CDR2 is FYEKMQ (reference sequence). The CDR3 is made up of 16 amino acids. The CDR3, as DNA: TGTGCCAGCAGCTCCTTTCAGGGGACCCTTGGAAACACCATATATTTT. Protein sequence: CASSSFQGTLGNTIYF. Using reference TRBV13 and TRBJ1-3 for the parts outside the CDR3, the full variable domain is AAGVIQSPRHLIKEKRETATLKCYPIPRHDTVYWYQQGPGQDPQFLISFYEKMQSDKGSIPDRFSAQQFSDYHSELNMSSLELGDSALYFCASSSFQGTLGNTIYFGEGSWLTVV.

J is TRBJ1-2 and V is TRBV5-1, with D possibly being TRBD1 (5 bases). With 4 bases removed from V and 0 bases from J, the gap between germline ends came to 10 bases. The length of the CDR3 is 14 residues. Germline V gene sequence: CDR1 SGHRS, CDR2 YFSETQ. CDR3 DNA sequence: TGCGCCAGCAGCGGGGGGTCGGCTAACTATGGCTACACCTTC. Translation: CASSGGSANYGYTF.

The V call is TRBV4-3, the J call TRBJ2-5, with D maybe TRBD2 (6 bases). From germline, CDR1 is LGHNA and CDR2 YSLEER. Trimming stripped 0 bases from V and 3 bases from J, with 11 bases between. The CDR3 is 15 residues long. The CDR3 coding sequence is TGCGCCAGCAGCCAAGATGGGTGGGGGGAAGAGACCCAGTACTTC. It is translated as CASSQDGWGEETQYF.

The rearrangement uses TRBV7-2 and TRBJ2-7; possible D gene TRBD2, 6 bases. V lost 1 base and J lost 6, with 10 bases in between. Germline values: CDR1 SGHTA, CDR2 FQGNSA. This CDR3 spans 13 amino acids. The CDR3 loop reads CASSLGYGGEQYF. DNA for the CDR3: TGTGCCAGCAGCTTAGGTTACGGGGGCGAGCAGTACTTC. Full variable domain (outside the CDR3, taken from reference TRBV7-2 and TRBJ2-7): GAGVSQSPSNKVTEKGKDVELRCDPISGHTALYWYRQSLGQGLEFLIYFQGNSAPDKSGLPSDRFSAERTGGSVSTLTIQRTQQEDSAVYLCASSLGYGGEQYFGPGTRLTVT.

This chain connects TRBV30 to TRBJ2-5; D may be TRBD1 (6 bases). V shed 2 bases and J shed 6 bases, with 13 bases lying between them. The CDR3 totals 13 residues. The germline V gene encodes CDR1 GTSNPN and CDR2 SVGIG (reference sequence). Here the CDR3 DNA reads TGTGCCTGGAGTCTCCAGGGGCAAAAGACCCAGTACTTC. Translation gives CAWSLQGQKTQYF.

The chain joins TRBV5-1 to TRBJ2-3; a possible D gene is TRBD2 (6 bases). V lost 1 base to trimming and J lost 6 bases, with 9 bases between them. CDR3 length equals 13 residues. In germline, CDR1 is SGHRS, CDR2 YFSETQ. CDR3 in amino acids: CASSLTSSDTQYF. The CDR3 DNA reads TGCGCCAGCAGCTTGACTAGCTCCGATACGCAGTATTTT.

The CDR3 coding sequence is TGTGCCAGCAGTGACGCCCCTAGCGGGGGGCCCCCTAGCACAGATACGCAGTATTTT. Residues: CASSDAPSGGPPSTDTQYF. This chain uses TRBV2 with TRBJ2-3, with TRBD2 matching 11 bases. The ends lost 3 bases at V and 0 bases at J; junction bases unmatched: 11. Looked up from germline, CDR1 is SNHLY and CDR2 is FYNNEI. The length of the CDR3 is 19 residues.

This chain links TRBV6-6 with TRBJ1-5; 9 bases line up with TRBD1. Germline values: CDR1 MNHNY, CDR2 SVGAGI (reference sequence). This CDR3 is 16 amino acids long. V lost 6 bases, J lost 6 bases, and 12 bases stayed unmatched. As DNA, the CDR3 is TGTGCCAGCAGGGAATCAGACAGGGGGGAAGGTCAGCCCCAGCATTTT. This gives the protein CASRESDRGEGQPQHF.